These 20 T cell receptor beta chains were all obtained from the same sample, sequenced in a study of cytotoxic CD8 clonotypes in ibrutinib-treated CLL. Assay used: immunoSEQ multiplex PCR; TCRdb lists only in-frame clones, some missing. The table shows 100,000 or so clones, with approximately 56% occurring only once. The sequenced sample was PBMCs, obtained after 24 months of ibrutinib treatment. Receptor source: a human donor with chronic lymphocytic leukemia.

V usage is TRBV27 and J usage is TRBJ2-5, with 11 bases matching TRBD1. V lost 10 bases and J lost 5; bases outside the gene matches: 12. Germline-derived CDR1 and CDR2 are MNHEY and SMNVEV (reference sequence). The CDR3 spans 15 residues. CDR3 DNA: TGTGCCACTTCACTAGGGACAGGGGGTGTGGAGACCCAGTACTTC. Protein: CATSLGTGGVETQYF.

This clone has just one count. The V and J genes are TRBV30 and TRBJ2-1; a possible D gene is TRBD1 (5 bases). The CDR3 extends over 13 amino acids. V lost 5 bases to trimming and J lost 0 bases, with 8 bases between them. Germline V gives CDR1 GTSNPN, CDR2 SVGIG (reference sequence). The CDR3 sequence: CAWDDSSYNEQFF. For the CDR3, the DNA is TGTGCCTGGGACGACAGCTCCTACAATGAGCAGTTCTTC.

The genes are TRBV30 and TRBJ2-1; D is ambiguous. V was pared by 3 bases and J by 0 bases, with 3 bases between. Germline values: CDR1 GTSNPN, CDR2 SVGIG (reference sequence). The CDR3 loop spans 12 amino acids. The CDR3, as DNA: TGTGCCTGGAGGTACTCCTACAATGAGCAGTTCTTC. The encoded protein is CAWRYSYNEQFF.

The rearrangement joins TRBV4-2 to TRBJ2-7; 7 bases fit TRBD1. This CDR3 has 14 amino acids. Germline CDR1 and CDR2: LGHNA and YNFKEQ. V trimming: 1 base; J trimming: 6 bases; junction bases outside the gene matches: 6. CDR3 DNA: TGTGCCAGCAGCCAAGCCGGGACAGACGCCGAGCAGTACTTC. Translated: CASSQAGTDAEQYF.

This clone came up a few times. This is likely an artifact of a read error, given a far larger clone one base away. Other nucleotide sequences in the sample specify the same CDR3. The chain uses TRBV4-1 and TRBJ1-2, with a tentative D call TRBD1 (6 bases). This CDR3 has 15 residues. Germline V gene data show CDR1 as MGHRA and CDR2 as YSYEKL. V was clipped by 3 bases and J by 1 base, with 12 bases between them. The CDR3: CASSQWTEDNYGYTF. The CDR3 DNA sequence: TGCGCCAGCAGCCAGTGGACAGAGGATAACTATGGCTACACCTTC.

The J gene is TRBJ2-5, the V gene TRBV7-2; 8 nucleotides align to TRBD2. The CDR3 covers 15 residues. V dropped 1 base and J dropped 5; count of bases not matched to a gene: 6. The germline CDR1 and CDR2 sequences are SGHTA and FQGNSA. CDR3 nucleotides: TGTGCCAGCAGCTTAGTCGGGGGGGGCTGGGAGACCCAGTACTTC. Its protein is CASSLVGGGWETQYF. Drawing the rest from reference TRBV7-2 and TRBJ2-5, the complete variable domain is GAGVSQSPSNKVTEKGKDVELRCDPISGHTALYWYRQSLGQGLEFLIYFQGNSAPDKSGLPSDRFSAERTGGSVSTLTIQRTQQEDSAVYLCASSLVGGGWETQYFGPGTRLLVL.

This chain links TRBV4-1 with TRBJ2-1; no definite D call. V was cut by 4 bases and J by 0 bases, with 13 bases left in between. The CDR3 runs to 16 residues. Germline V lookup: CDR1 MGHRA, CDR2 YSYEKL. The DNA of the CDR3 is TGCGCCAGCAGCCCCCAGGTGGCCGGCTCCTACAATGAGCAGTTCTTC. Translated, it gives CASSPQVAGSYNEQFF.

J is TRBJ1-3 and V is TRBV2, with D tentatively TRBD1 (5 bases). Trimming cost V 6 bases and J 1 base, with 13 bases left between them. The CDR3 loop spans 15 amino acids. The germline CDR1 and CDR2 sequences are SNHLY and FYNNEI. DNA of the CDR3: TGTGCCAGCAGCCGGGGGAGGGGATCTGGAAACACCATATATTTT. It yields the protein CASSRGRGSGNTIYF.

The rearrangement uses TRBV2 and TRBJ1-4; TRBD1 might be the D (5 bases). There are 15 residues in the CDR3. With 8 bases removed from V and 0 bases from J, the gap between germline ends came to 13 bases. Germline V gene lookup returns CDR1 SNHLY and CDR2 FYNNEI. CDR3 sequence: CASGGTGATNEKLFF. As DNA, the CDR3 is TGTGCCAGCGGTGGTACGGGGGCAACTAATGAAAAACTGTTTTTT.

The CDR3: CASSLGLASGQQFF. As DNA, the CDR3 is TGTGCCAGCAGCTTGGGACTAGCGAGCGGTCAGCAGTTCTTC. This sequence joins TRBV7-9 and TRBJ2-1; 10 nucleotides match TRBD2. V lost 3 bases, J lost 11 bases, and 7 bases stayed unmatched. The CDR3 contains 14 residues. The germline V gene has CDR1 SEHNR and CDR2 FQNEAQ (reference sequence). The entire variable domain, with the rest obtained from reference TRBV7-9 and TRBJ2-1, is as follows: DTGVSQNPRHKITKRGQNVTFRCDPISEHNRLYWYRQTLGQGPEFLTYFQNEAQLEKSRLLSDRFSAERPKGSFSTLEIQRTEQGDSAMYLCASSLGLASGQQFFGPGTRLTVL.

V gene TRBV5-1 combines with J gene TRBJ1-4; 7 nucleotides line up with TRBD1. CDR3 length: 14 residues. V trimming: 4 bases; J trimming: 4 bases; junction bases outside the gene matches: 4. Germline values: CDR1 SGHRS, CDR2 YFSETQ. CDR3 nucleotides: TGCGCCAGCAGCCGGGGACAGCTTAATGAAAAACTGTTTTTT. This gives the protein CASSRGQLNEKLFF.

CDR3 in amino acids: CASSHPRGVQGKSPLHF. For the CDR3, the DNA is TGTGCCAGCAGCCATCCGCGGGGGGTCCAGGGAAAGTCACCCCTCCACTTT. The gene calls are TRBV4-2 and TRBJ1-6; possibly TRBD1 for D (5 bases). Germline V lookup: CDR1 LGHNA, CDR2 YNFKEQ. CDR3 length: 17 amino acids. V shed 3 bases and J shed 10 bases, with 22 bases lying between them.

This clone was detected ten times or more. In nucleotides, the CDR3 is TGTGCCAGCAGCCCGGGACAGTATAATTCACCCCTCCACTTT. This sequence encodes CASSPGQYNSPLHF. This chain uses TRBV5-8 with TRBJ1-6; 7 nucleotides match TRBD1. This CDR3 is built from 14 residues. CDR1 and CDR2 (germline): SGHTS, YDEGEE. V lost 4 bases to trimming and J lost 4 bases; unmatched junction nucleotides: 2.

The chain is built from TRBV29-1 and TRBJ2-5, with TRBD2 as a possible D gene (7 bases). The germline gives CDR1 SQVTM, CDR2 ANQGSEA. V was clipped by 7 bases and J by 4 bases, with 13 bases between them. The CDR3 sequence is 12 residues long. CDR3 amino acids: CSALGGGETQYF. CDR3 DNA sequence: TGCAGCGCCCTGGGAGGGGGAGAGACCCAGTACTTC.

This clone was observed a handful of times. This sequence joins TRBV11-3 and TRBJ2-3; 7 bases match TRBD2. The V segment lost 3 bases and the J segment 1 base; nucleotides outside the gene matches: 1. Germline V gene sequence: CDR1 SGHNT, CDR2 YENEEA. CDR3 length: 14 residues. For the CDR3, the DNA is TGTGCCAGCAGCTTCACTAGCGGCACAGATACGCAGTATTTT. Its translation: CASSFTSGTDTQYF. Full variable domain (outside the CDR3, taken from reference TRBV11-3 and TRBJ2-3): EAGVVQSPRYKIIEKKQPVAFWCNPISGHNTLYWYLQNLGQGPELLIRYENEEAVDDSQLPKDRFSAERLKGVDSTLKIQPAELGDSAVYLCASSFTSGTDTQYFGPGTRLTVL.

Here the CDR3 DNA reads TGTGCCAGCAGCTTTCTGGGGTCGGCCAAAAACATTCAGTACTTC. Translating gives CASSFLGSAKNIQYF. The chain joins TRBV5-6 to TRBJ2-4; D is ambiguous. The CDR3 has 15 amino acids. The V gene's germline CDR1 is SGHDT and CDR2 YYEEEE. V lost 2 bases and J lost 1, with 10 bases in between.

The V call is TRBV5-1, the J call TRBJ2-7; 10 bases are a match to TRBD1. The CDR3 contains 15 residues. Losses at the gene ends were 7 bases for V and 5 bases for J; bases not matched to a gene: 12. Germline values: CDR1 SGHRS, CDR2 YFSETQ. The CDR3 DNA reads as TGCGCCAGCGGCCGGTCCGGGACAGGGGTTGACGAGCAGTACTTC. It specifies CASGRSGTGVDEQYF.

This clone has a handful of counts. The chain couples TRBV7-9 to TRBJ1-1, with D perhaps matching TRBD1 (6 bases). Germline V CDR1 and CDR2: SEHNR, FQNEAQ (reference sequence). V dropped 8 bases and J dropped 1 base, with 14 bases sitting between them. The CDR3 sequence is 14 residues long. The CDR3 nucleotides are TGTGCCAGCGAGTCCCAGGGACAGAACACTGAAGCTTTCTTT. Translation: CASESQGQNTEAFF.

The rearrangement uses TRBV10-2 and TRBJ1-5, with 8 bases aligning to TRBD1. This CDR3 spans 16 amino acids. CDR1 is WSHSY and CDR2 is SAAADI in the germline V gene. V dropped 8 bases and J dropped 0; count of bases not matched to a gene: 9. As DNA, the CDR3 is TGCGCCAGCCCCGGGACAGGTGGTTCTAGCAATCAGCCCCAGCATTTT. Translated, it gives CASPGTGGSSNQPQHF.

CDR3 nucleotides: TGTGCCAGCAGTTTAAACGACGGGACGTACGAGCAGTACTTC. Its protein is CASSLNDGTYEQYF. This chain connects TRBV27 to TRBJ2-7; D tentatively reads TRBD1 or TRBD2 (5 bases each). CDR1 MNHEY and CDR2 SMNVEV come from the germline V gene (reference sequence). The CDR3 is made up of 14 amino acids. V dropped 2 bases and J dropped 4 bases, with 12 bases sitting between them.